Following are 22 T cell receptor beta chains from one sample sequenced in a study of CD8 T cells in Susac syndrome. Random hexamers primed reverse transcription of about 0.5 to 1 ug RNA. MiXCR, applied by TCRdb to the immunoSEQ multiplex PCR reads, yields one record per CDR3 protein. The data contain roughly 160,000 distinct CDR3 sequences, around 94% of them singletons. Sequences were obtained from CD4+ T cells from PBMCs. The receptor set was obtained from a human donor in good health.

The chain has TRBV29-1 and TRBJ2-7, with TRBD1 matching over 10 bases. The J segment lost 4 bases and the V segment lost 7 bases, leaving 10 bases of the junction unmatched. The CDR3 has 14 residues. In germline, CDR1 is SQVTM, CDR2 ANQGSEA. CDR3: CSASRDRGPYEQYF. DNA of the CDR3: TGCAGCGCGTCCCGGGACAGGGGTCCTTACGAGCAGTACTTC.

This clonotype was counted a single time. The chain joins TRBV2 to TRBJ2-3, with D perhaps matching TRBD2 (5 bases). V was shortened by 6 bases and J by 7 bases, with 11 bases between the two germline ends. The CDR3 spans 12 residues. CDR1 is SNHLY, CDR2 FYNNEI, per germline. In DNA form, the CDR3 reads TGTGCCAGCAGCCCCAGCGGATATACGCAGTATTTT. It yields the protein CASSPSGYTQYF. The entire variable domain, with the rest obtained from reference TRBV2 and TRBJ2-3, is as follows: EPEVTQTPSHQVTQMGQEVILRCVPISNHLYFYWYRQILGQKVEFLVSFYNNEISEKSEIFDDQFSVERPDGSNFTLKIRSTKLEDSAMYFCASSPSGYTQYFGPGTRLTVL.

CDR3 nucleotide sequence: TGCAGCGTTGAGAGGGCGGGAGAGACCCAGTACTTC. Its translation: CSVERAGETQYF. The rearrangement joins TRBV29-1 to TRBJ2-5; TRBD2 is a possible D gene (5 bases). V was cut by 3 bases and J by 4 bases, with 9 bases left in between. Germline V lookup: CDR1 SQVTM, CDR2 ANQGSEA. This CDR3 spans 12 amino acids.

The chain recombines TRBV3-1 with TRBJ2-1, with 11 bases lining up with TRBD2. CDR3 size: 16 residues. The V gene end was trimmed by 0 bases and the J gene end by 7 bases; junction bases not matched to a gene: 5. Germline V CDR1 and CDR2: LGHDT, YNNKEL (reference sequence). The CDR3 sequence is CASSQDLAGGRNEQFF. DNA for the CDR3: TGTGCCAGCAGCCAAGATTTAGCGGGGGGGCGGAATGAGCAGTTCTTC.

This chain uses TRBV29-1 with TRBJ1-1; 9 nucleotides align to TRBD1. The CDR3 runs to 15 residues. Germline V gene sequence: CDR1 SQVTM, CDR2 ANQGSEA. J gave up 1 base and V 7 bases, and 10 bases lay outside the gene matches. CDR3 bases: TGCAGCGCTGCGATTGGACAGGGGTGGAACACTGAAGCTTTCTTT. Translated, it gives CSAAIGQGWNTEAFF.

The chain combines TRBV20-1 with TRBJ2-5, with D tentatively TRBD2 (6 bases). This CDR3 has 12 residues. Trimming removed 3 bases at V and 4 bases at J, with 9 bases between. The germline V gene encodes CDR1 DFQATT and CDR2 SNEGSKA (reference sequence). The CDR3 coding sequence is TGCAGTGCTAGCGGGGGAGGAGAGACCCAGTACTTC. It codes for CSASGGGETQYF.

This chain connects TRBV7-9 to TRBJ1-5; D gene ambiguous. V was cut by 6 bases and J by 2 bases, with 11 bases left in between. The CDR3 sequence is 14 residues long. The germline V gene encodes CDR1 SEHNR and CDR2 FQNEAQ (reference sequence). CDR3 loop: CASSRPGGNQPQHF. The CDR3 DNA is TGTGCCAGCAGTCGACCTGGGGGCAATCAGCCCCAGCATTTT.

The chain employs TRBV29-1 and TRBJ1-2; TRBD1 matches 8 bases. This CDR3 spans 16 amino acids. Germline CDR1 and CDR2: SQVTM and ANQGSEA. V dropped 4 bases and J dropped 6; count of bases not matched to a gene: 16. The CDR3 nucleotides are TGCAGCGTTGTGGCTGGGACAGGTACCTTGGGGCATGGCTACACCTTC. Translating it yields CSVVAGTGTLGHGYTF.

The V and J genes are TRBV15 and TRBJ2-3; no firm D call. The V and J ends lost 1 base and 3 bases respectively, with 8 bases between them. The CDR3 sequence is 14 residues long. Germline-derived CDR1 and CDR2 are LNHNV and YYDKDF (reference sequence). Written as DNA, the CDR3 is TGTGCCACCAGCAGAGGAGGAGCTACAGATACGCAGTATTTT. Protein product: CATSRGGATDTQYF.

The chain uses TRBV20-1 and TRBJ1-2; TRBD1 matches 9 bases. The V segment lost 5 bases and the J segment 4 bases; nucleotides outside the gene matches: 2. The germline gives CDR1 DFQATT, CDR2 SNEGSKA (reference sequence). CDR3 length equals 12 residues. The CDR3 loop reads CSAPDRGYGYTF. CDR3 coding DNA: TGCAGTGCTCCGGACAGGGGCTATGGCTACACCTTC.

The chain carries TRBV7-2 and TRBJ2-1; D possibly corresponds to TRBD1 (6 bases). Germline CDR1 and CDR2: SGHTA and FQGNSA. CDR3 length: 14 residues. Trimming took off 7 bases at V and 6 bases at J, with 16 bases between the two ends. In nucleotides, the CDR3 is TGTGCCAGCACCCTAGATAGGACAGTCAATGAGCAGTTCTTC. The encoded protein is CASTLDRTVNEQFF.

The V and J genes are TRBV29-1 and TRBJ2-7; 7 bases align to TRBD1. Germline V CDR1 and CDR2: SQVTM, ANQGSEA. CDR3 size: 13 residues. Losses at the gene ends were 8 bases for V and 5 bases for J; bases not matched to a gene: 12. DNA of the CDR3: TGCAGCACCCTGGGGGCAGGGGGAGACGAGCAGTACTTC. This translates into CSTLGAGGDEQYF.

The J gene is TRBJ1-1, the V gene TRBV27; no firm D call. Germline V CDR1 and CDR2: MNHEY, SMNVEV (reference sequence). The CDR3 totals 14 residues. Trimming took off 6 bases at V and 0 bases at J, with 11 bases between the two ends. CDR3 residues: CASRDGIMNTEAFF. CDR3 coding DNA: TGTGCCAGCAGGGACGGAATCATGAACACTGAAGCTTTCTTT.

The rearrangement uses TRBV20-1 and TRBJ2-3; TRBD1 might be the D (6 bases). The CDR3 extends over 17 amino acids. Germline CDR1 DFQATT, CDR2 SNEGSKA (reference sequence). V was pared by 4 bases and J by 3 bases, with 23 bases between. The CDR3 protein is CSAKSPGHGAGTDTQYF. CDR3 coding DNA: TGCAGTGCTAAGTCGCCGGGACACGGGGCGGGTACAGATACGCAGTATTTT.

The CDR3 DNA sequence: TGTGCCAGCAGTGAGACTACCACATTGCAGTACTTC. Its protein product is CASSETTTLQYF. The rearrangement links TRBV2 to TRBJ2-5, with D perhaps matching TRBD2 (5 bases). The CDR3 is made up of 12 amino acids. V was shortened by 3 bases and J by 11 bases, with 13 bases between the two germline ends. Germline CDR1 reads SNHLY; CDR2 reads FYNNEI.

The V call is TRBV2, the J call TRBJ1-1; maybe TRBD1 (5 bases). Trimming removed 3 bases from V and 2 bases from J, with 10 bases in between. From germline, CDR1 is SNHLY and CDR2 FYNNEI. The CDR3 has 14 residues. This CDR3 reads CASSDRGGNTEAFF. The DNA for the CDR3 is TGTGCCAGCAGTGACCGGGGGGGAAACACTGAAGCTTTCTTT.

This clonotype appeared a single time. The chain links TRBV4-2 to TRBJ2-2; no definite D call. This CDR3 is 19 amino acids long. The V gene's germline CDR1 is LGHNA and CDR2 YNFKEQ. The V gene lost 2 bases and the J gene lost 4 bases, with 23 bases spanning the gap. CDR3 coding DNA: TGTGCCAGCAGCCAACAACCCGATTTTAAGGGTTGGGGCACCGGGGAGCTGTTTTTT. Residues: CASSQQPDFKGWGTGELFF.

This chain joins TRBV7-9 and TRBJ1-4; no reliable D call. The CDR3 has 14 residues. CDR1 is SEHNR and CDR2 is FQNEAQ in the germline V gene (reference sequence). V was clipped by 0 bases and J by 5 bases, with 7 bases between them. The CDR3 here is CASSLATQNEKLFF. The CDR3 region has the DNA TGTGCCAGCAGCTTAGCCACGCAGAATGAAAAACTGTTTTTT.

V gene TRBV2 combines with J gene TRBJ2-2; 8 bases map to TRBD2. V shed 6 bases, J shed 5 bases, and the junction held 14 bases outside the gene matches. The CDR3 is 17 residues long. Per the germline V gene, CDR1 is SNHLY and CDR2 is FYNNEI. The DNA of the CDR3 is TGTGCCAGCAGCCCCCTCCGGGGGGGGGAAAAGACCGGGGAGCTGTTTTTT. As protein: CASSPLRGGEKTGELFF.

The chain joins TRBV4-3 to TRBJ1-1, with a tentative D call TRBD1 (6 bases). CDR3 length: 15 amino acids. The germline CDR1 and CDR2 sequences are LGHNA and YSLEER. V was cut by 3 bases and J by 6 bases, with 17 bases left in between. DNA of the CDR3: TGCGCCAGCAGCCAGATGGTCCCCGGGGGCGCTGAAGCTTTCTTT. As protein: CASSQMVPGGAEAFF.

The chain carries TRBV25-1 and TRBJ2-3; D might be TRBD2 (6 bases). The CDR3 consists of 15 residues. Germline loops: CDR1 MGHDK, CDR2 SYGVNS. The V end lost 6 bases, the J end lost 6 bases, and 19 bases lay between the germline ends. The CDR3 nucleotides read TGTGCCAGCAGCGAAGCGGGCAGTCGAGTTGATACGCAGTATTTT. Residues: CASSEAGSRVDTQYF.

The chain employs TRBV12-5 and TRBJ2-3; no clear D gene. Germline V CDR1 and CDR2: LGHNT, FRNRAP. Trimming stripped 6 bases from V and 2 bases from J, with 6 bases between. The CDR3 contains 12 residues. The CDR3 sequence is CASGRDTDTQYF. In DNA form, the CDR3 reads TGTGCTAGTGGGAGAGACACAGATACGCAGTATTTT. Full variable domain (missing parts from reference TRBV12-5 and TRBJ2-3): DARVTQTPRHKVTEMGQEVTMRCQPILGHNTVFWYRQTMMQGLELLAYFRNRAPLDDSGMPKDRFSAEMPDATLATLKIQPSEPRDSAVYFCASGRDTDTQYFGPGTRLTVL.